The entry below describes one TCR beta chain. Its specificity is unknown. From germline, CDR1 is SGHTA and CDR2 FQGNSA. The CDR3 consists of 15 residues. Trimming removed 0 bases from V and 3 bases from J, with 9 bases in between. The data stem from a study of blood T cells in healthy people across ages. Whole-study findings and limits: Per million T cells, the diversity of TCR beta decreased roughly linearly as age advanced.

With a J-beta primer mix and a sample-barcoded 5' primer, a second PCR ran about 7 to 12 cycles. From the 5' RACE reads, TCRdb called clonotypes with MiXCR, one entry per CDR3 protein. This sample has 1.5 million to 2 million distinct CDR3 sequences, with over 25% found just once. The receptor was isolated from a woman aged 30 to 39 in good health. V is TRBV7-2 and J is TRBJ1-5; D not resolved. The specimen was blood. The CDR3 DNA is TGTGCCAGCAGCTTAGCGGCGGCTTCCAATCAGCCCCAGCATTTT. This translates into CASSLAAASNQPQHF.